These 7 T cell receptor beta chains share one sample of origin, sequenced in a study of identical twins (dated by TCRdb to 2016 to 2018). The library was prepared using 5' RACE. The sequencing machine was an Illumina HiSeq 2000. TCRdb redid the processing of the public reads, applying fastp at Q25 and MiXCR, and retained in-frame beta chains. Every CDR3 protein is listed once, alongside the most common genes and DNA of its rows. The sample profile shows 400,000 to 550,000 distinct CDR3 sequences; less than 25% of them were found once. The top ten clonotypes cover around 3% of the sample. These records were also assigned to another study, of T cells expressing NK-cell markers.

The material sequenced was CD4+ T cells sorted from blood. The receptors originated from a woman in her late teens or twenties in good health.

The chain has TRBV20-1 and TRBJ2-1; 9 bases line up with TRBD2. The CDR3 has 16 amino acids. The V segment lost 4 bases and the J segment 10 bases; nucleotides outside the gene matches: 17. Germline V gene lookup returns CDR1 DFQATT and CDR2 SNEGSKA (reference sequence). CDR3: CSATRRRAGGPREQFF. CDR3 DNA: TGCAGTGCTACCCGACGACGAGCGGGGGGCCCACGAGAGCAGTTCTTC.

The V call is TRBV5-1, the J call TRBJ2-6; D may be TRBD1 (6 bases). The germline CDR1 and CDR2 sequences are SGHRS and YFSETQ. V was trimmed by 0 bases and J by 0 bases, leaving 10 bases between them. This CDR3 has 17 residues. The CDR3 DNA reads as TGCGCCAGCAGCTTGGACAGGGAAGGCTCTGGGGCCAACGTCCTGACTTTC. Translation: CASSLDREGSGANVLTF.

CDR3 protein: CASSLSGQPRRYGYTF. CDR3 bases: TGTGCCAGCAGCTTGTCGGGGCAGCCAAGGCGCTATGGCTACACCTTC. The rearrangement uses TRBV5-4 and TRBJ1-2, with D perhaps matching TRBD1 (5 bases). V dropped 1 base and J dropped 4 bases, with 17 bases sitting between them. This CDR3 is built from 16 residues. Per germline, CDR1 SGHNT and CDR2 YYREEE (reference sequence).

This clonotype was seen more than once but under ten times. The chain has TRBV12-3 or TRBV12-4 and TRBJ2-7, with D perhaps TRBD2 (5 bases). The CDR3 covers 11 residues. V was shortened by 6 bases and J by 7 bases, with 10 bases between the two germline ends. The CDR3 loop is CASSPSGEQYF. In DNA, the CDR3 is TGTGCCAGCAGCCCGTCGGGGGAGCAGTACTTC.

This clonotype was seen a handful of times. This chain uses TRBV12-3 or TRBV12-4 with TRBJ2-4; D is undetermined. This CDR3 contains 14 residues. V was cut by 5 bases and J by 2 bases, with 10 bases left in between. DNA of the CDR3: TGTGCCAGCAGTCCCATGGTGTCCAAAAACATTCAGTACTTC. Translation: CASSPMVSKNIQYF.

Here the CDR3 DNA reads TGTGCCAGCTCCCGTCGGGCTGTGAGCTCCTACAATGAGCAGTTCTTC. Protein sequence: CASSRRAVSSYNEQFF. This rearrangement joins TRBV11-2 to TRBJ2-1; D unclear. Trimming removed 8 bases from V and 0 bases from J, with 17 bases in between. The CDR3 consists of 16 residues. CDR1 is SGHAT, CDR2 FQNNGV, per germline.

This clonotype occurred many times. The genes are TRBV5-6 and TRBJ1-2; D is unresolved. CDR3 size: 13 residues. V was shortened by 0 bases and J by 8 bases, with 11 bases between the two germline ends. CDR1 is SGHDT, CDR2 YYEEEE, per germline. The CDR3 reads CASSLEGVGGYTF. The DNA of the CDR3 is TGTGCCAGCAGCTTGGAAGGAGTGGGGGGCTACACCTTC. Full variable domain (missing parts from reference TRBV5-6 and TRBJ1-2): DAGVTQSPTHLIKTRGQQVTLRCSPKSGHDTVSWYQQALGQGPQFIFQYYEEEERQRGNFPDRFSGHQFPNYSSELNVNALLLGDSALYLCASSLEGVGGYTFGSGTRLTVV.